The next 21 T cell receptor beta chains were all read from a single sample in a study of T cells in women clearing cervical HPV infection. Sequenced by immunoSEQ multiplex PCR; TCRdb stores in-frame clones only, minus some. Its table lists 35,000 to 45,000 clones. Sequenced material: blood buffy coat. All receptors derive from a woman between 18 and 70 years old with a cervical HPV16 infection that either progressed to CIN3+ or cleared (not recorded which).

A note on this clone: The read finishes 3 residues shy of the CDR3 end, and the germline J gene is used to complete it. The V gene is TRBV28, the J gene TRBJ2-7, with TRBD2 identical over 11 bases. CDR3 size: 16 residues. Germline lookup yields CDR1 MDHEN and CDR2 SYDVKM. Germline trimming cut 5 bases from V and 4 bases from J; bases unmatched to any gene: 10. CDR3 sequence reads: CASSTAGTSGQYEQYF. The sequenced CDR3 bases are TGTGCCAGCAGTACCGCCGGGACTAGCGGACAGTACGAG.

The CDR3 reads CASRPSGLYNEQFF. Partial CDR3 DNA: TGTGCCAGCAGACCTAGCGGGCTTTACAATGAG. The rearrangement joins TRBV12-3 or TRBV12-4 to TRBJ2-1; the match to TRBD2 covers 8 bases. The read finishes 3 residues shy of the CDR3 end, and the germline J gene is used to complete it. The CDR3 runs 14 residues. The ends lost 6 bases at V and 4 bases at J; junction bases unmatched: 5.

The CDR3 sequence is CASSFQADYQETQYF. The DNA read from the CDR3 is TGTGCCAGCAGCTTTCAAGCGGACTACCAAGAGACG. This chain links TRBV7-9 with TRBJ2-3, with a possible D match to TRBD2 (6 bases). The read ends 3 residues before the CDR3 terminus; that terminus is restored from the germline J gene. Germline-derived CDR1 and CDR2 are SEHNR and FQNEAQ (reference sequence). CDR3 length equals 15 residues. The full variable domain, with the rest looked up from reference TRBV7-9 and TRBJ2-3, is DTGVSQNPRHKITKRGQNVTFRCDPISEHNRLYWYRQTLGQGPEFLTYFQNEAQLEKSRLLSDRFSAERPKGSFSTLEIQRTEQGDSAMYLCASSFQADYQETQYFGPGTRLTVL.

Concerning this clone: The read stops 3 residues short of the end of the CDR3; the missing end is completed from the germline J gene. V and J are TRBV20-1 and TRBJ2-1, with a weak D call TRBD2 (5 bases). CDR1 and CDR2 from the germline V gene are DFQATT and SNEGSKA (reference sequence). V lost 7 bases, J lost 1 base, and 14 bases lay in between. The CDR3 has 14 residues. CDR3 loop: CSVRAWKSYNEQFF. The CDR3 DNA, read in part, is TGCAGTGTGAGGGCGTGGAAATCCTACAATGAG.

Regarding this clone: Read coverage stops 3 residues before the CDR3 terminus; the germline J gene supplies the remainder. The chain couples TRBV19 to TRBJ2-1; unclear D gene. This CDR3 has 12 residues. Trimming shortened V by 4 bases and J by 7 bases, and 8 bases separated the two germline ends. CDR1 is LNHDA, CDR2 SQIVND, per germline (reference sequence). This CDR3 reads CASSKSGNEQFF. CDR3 bases read: TGTGCCAGTAGTAAGTCCGGGAATGAG.

Details on this clone: The read halts 3 residues ahead of the CDR3 end, with the missing end drawn from the germline J gene. J is TRBJ2-1 and V is TRBV20-1; 8 bases fit TRBD1. This CDR3 has 13 residues. The germline gives CDR1 DFQATT, CDR2 SNEGSKA (reference sequence). With 6 bases clipped from V and 8 bases from J, the junction kept 9 bases outside the gene matches. Here the CDR3 reads CSASGTGFDEQFF. CDR3 DNA (partial): TGCAGTGCGTCCGGGACAGGTTTCGATGAG.

As concerns this clone: The CDR3 is cut off 3 residues early in the read; its end comes from the germline J gene. The chain links TRBV24-1 to TRBJ1-4; possible D gene TRBD1, 6 bases. V lost 2 bases, J lost 3 bases, and 9 bases lay in between. Germline V gives CDR1 KGHDR, CDR2 SFDVKD. The CDR3 is made up of 15 amino acids. CDR3: CATSDSRGANEKLFF. Partial CDR3 DNA: TGTGCCACCAGTGATTCCAGGGGTGCTAATGAAAAA.

With respect to this clone: With the read ending 3 residues before the CDR3 end, the germline J gene is used to fill in that end. The chain carries TRBV20-1 and TRBJ2-3, with 8 bases aligning to TRBD1. J lost 4 bases, V lost 5 bases, and 8 bases had no gene match. Germline loops: CDR1 DFQATT, CDR2 SNEGSKA (reference sequence). The length of the CDR3 is 14 residues. The covered CDR3 bases are TGCAGTGCTTTGGACAGGGCGAGCGCAGATACG. Amino acid sequence: CSALDRASADT. The full CDR3 is CSALDRASADTQYF.

Turning to this clone: The sequenced fragment ends 3 residues before the CDR3 boundary, so the rest is inferred from the germline J gene. This chain joins TRBV12-3 or TRBV12-4 and TRBJ2-7; 10 bases align to TRBD2. After removal of 5 bases from V and 3 bases from J, the junction contained 7 bases not matched to a gene. The CDR3 is made up of 15 amino acids. CDR3 DNA (partial): TGTGCCAGCAGTAACCCAGCGGGAGGGTTCTACGAG. It yields the protein CASSNPAGGFYE. From start to end, the CDR3 is CASSNPAGGFYEQYF.

Comment on this clone: The sequenced fragment ends 3 residues before the CDR3 boundary, so the rest is inferred from the germline J gene. The chain carries TRBV5-4 and TRBJ1-1, with D tentatively TRBD1 (6 bases). Germline CDR1 SGHNT, CDR2 YYREEE (reference sequence). V lost 0 bases and J lost 5, with 8 bases in between. The CDR3 is 13 residues long. CDR3 in amino acids: CASSLAGVTEAFF. The sequenced CDR3 bases are TGTGCCAGCAGCTTGGCAGGGGTTACTGAA.

Comments on this clone: The CDR3 end lies 3 residues beyond the end of the read and is filled in from the germline J gene. The chain employs TRBV6-2 or TRBV6-3 and TRBJ2-7; 9 bases map to TRBD1. The V gene's germline CDR1 is MNHEY and CDR2 SVGEGT. This CDR3 is built from 15 residues. The J segment lost 2 bases and the V segment lost 2 bases, leaving 4 bases of the junction unmatched. The CDR3 spells CASSYVGTGPYEQYF. CDR3 DNA (partial): TGTGCCAGCAGTTACGTGGGGACAGGGCCCTACGAG.

Remarks on this clone: The sequence runs out 3 residues before the end of the CDR3; the remainder is reconstructed from the germline J gene. The V and J genes are TRBV10-3 and TRBJ1-2, with D maybe TRBD1 (6 bases). Germline CDR1 is ENHRY and CDR2 is SYGVKD. The CDR3 contains 16 residues. With 7 bases removed from V and 2 bases from J, the gap between germline ends came to 20 bases. The CDR3 loop reads CAIKDSALKGNYGYTF. CDR3 DNA (partial): TGTGCCATCAAGGACAGCGCCCTAAAGGGGAACTATGGC.

Comment on this clone: The CDR3 end falls 3 residues outside the read, so it is completed with the germline J gene. The chain has TRBV28 and TRBJ2-7, with D tentatively TRBD2 (6 bases). The CDR3 sequence is 14 residues long. Trimming removed 8 bases from V and 5 bases from J, with 19 bases in between. Germline CDR1 reads MDHEN; CDR2 reads SYDVKM. The CDR3 protein is CASLKGGPTDEQYF. Partial CDR3 DNA: TGTGCCAGCCTGAAAGGAGGGCCAACCGACGAG.

As regards this clone: Germline and junction disagree at one end, which may indicate a read error. The read comes to an end 3 residues before the CDR3 does, leaving the germline J gene to fill in the end. The V gene is TRBV4-2, the J gene TRBJ2-7; maybe TRBD1 (6 bases). From germline, CDR1 is LGHNA and CDR2 YNFKEQ. The CDR3 covers 13 residues. The CDR3 reads CASSQAQGYEQYF. The part of the CDR3 DNA that was read is TGCGCCAGCAGCCAAGCTCAGGGGTACGAG.

For this clone: The CDR3 is cut off 3 residues early in the read; its end comes from the germline J gene. The gene calls are TRBV18 and TRBJ2-2; tentative D call: TRBD1 (5 bases). The germline CDR1 and CDR2 sequences are KGHSH and LQKENI. The length of the CDR3 is 13 residues. CDR3 region: CASSTGTGEKLFF. The part of the CDR3 DNA that was read is TGTGCCAGCTCCACAGGAACAGGCGAAAAG.

CDR3: CASSGRSSGRTYNEQFF. The CDR3 DNA, read in part, is TGTGCCAGCAGTGGACGTTCTAGCGGGAGGACCTACAATGAG. J is TRBJ2-1 and V is TRBV2; TRBD2 matches at 11 bases. The CDR3 extends 3 residues past the end of the read, so its final part is completed from the germline J gene. Germline assignment: CDR1 SNHLY and CDR2 FYNNEI. The J segment lost 2 bases and the V segment lost 4 bases, leaving 7 bases of the junction unmatched. This CDR3 contains 17 residues.

Regarding this clone: The read ends 3 residues early relative to the CDR3; the germline J gene fills the gap. This chain links TRBV6-2 or TRBV6-3 with TRBJ2-7, with 14 bases lining up with TRBD2. Trimming at V came to 6 bases and at J to 3 bases, leaving 7 bases not matched to a gene. The CDR3 runs to 16 residues. Germline lookup yields CDR1 MNHEY and CDR2 SVGEGT. Partial CDR3 DNA: TGTGCCAGCAGCAAAACCGGGACTAGCGGGAGCTACGAG. As protein: CASSKTGTSGSYE. The whole CDR3 is CASSKTGTSGSYEQYF.

As to this clone: The CDR3 end falls 3 residues outside the read, so it is completed with the germline J gene. The gene calls are TRBV20-1 and TRBJ1-5; TRBD1 matches at 7 bases. Germline loops: CDR1 DFQATT, CDR2 SNEGSKA (reference sequence). The CDR3 extends over 15 amino acids. With 3 bases clipped from V and 3 bases from J, the junction kept 8 bases outside the gene matches. The CDR3 bases that were read are TGCAGTGCTAGTGAGGACAGGACTTCCAATCAGCCC. Translation: CSASEDRTSNQP. Given in full, the CDR3 is CSASEDRTSNQPQHF.

Regarding this clone: The observed sequence ends 3 residues before the CDR3 terminus, with the missing tail filled in from the germline J gene. V and J are TRBV7-6 and TRBJ2-7; 10 bases agree with TRBD2. V dropped 5 bases and J dropped 5; count of bases not matched to a gene: 6. The CDR3 consists of 14 residues. Per the germline V gene, CDR1 is SGHVS and CDR2 is FNYEAQ. This CDR3 reads CASSPSGRADEQYF. The CDR3 DNA, read in part, is TGTGCCAGCAGCCCCAGCGGGAGGGCCGACGAG. The variable domain in full, with the rest retrieved from reference TRBV7-6 and TRBJ2-7, is GAGVSQSPRYKVTKRGQDVALRCDPISGHVSLYWYRQALGQGPEFLTYFNYEAQQDKSGLPNDRFSAERPEGSISTLTIQRTEQRDSAMYRCASSPSGRADEQYFGPGTRLTVT.

Worth noting for this clone: The read terminates 3 residues before the CDR3 end, so the remaining end is supplied by the germline J gene. The chain couples TRBV20-1 to TRBJ2-3, with TRBD2 matching 10 bases. Germline assignment: CDR1 DFQATT and CDR2 SNEGSKA (reference sequence). Trimming took 6 bases from V and 4 from J; bases not matched to a gene: 7. The CDR3 spans 14 residues. CDR3 bases read: TGCAGTGCGAGCGGGAGGGTGGATGCAGATACG. Protein: CSASGRVDADT. The entire CDR3 sequence reads CSASGRVDADTQYF.

On this clone: The read gets to within 3 residues of the CDR3 end, and the germline J gene fills in the rest. The chain uses TRBV11-2 and TRBJ2-1, with D maybe TRBD2 (5 bases). V lost 1 base to trimming and J lost 2 bases, with 9 bases between them. The CDR3 has 15 residues. The V gene's germline CDR1 is SGHAT and CDR2 FQNNGV. CDR3 protein: CASSLGADPYNEQFF. The part of the CDR3 DNA that was read is TGTGCCAGCAGCTTAGGAGCGGACCCCTACAATGAG.